This passage covers 11 T cell receptor beta chains from one sample sequenced in a study of T cells in tumors after PD-1 blockade. TCRdb keeps only in-frame clones here, not all; method: immunoSEQ multiplex PCR. This sample has around 46,000 clones, with roughly three quarters found just once. The sequences come from PBMCs, collected before anti-PD-1 treatment. The source is a human donor with basal cell carcinoma.

The rearrangement uses TRBV5-1 and TRBJ1-4; 8 bases align to TRBD1. The CDR3 is 15 residues long. CDR1 is SGHRS and CDR2 is YFSETQ in the germline V gene. V shed 3 bases and J 8 bases; nucleotides not matched to a gene: 9. CDR3 region: CASSSGDRGGEKLFF. The DNA of the CDR3 is TGCGCCAGCAGCTCTGGAGACAGGGGTGGCGAAAAACTGTTTTTT.

The chain combines TRBV28 with TRBJ2-1, with a weak D call TRBD2 (8 bases). Trimming took off 9 bases at V and 4 bases at J, with 28 bases between the two ends. This CDR3 spans 18 amino acids. The germline CDR1 and CDR2 sequences are MDHEN and SYDVKM. The CDR3 DNA sequence: TGTGCCAGTACTACAGGACAGGATAGCGGGACGCTATACAATGAGCAGTTCTTC. Protein sequence: CASTTGQDSGTLYNEQFF.

The rearrangement joins TRBV21-1 to TRBJ1-5. TRBV21-1 is marked as a pseudogene. CDR3 length equals 15 residues. The CDR3 loop reads CASSPQGPSNQPQHF. CDR3 bases: TGTGCCAGCAGCCCCCAAGGGCCCTCAAATCAGCCCCAGCATTTT.

The chain combines TRBV4-1 with TRBJ1-3; unclear D gene. Germline CDR1 and CDR2: MGHRA and YSYEKL. Trimming removed 3 bases from V and 4 bases from J, with 7 bases in between. This CDR3 is built from 13 residues. CDR3 nucleotide sequence: TGCGCCAGCAGCCACACACCGGGAAACACCATATATTTT. The encoded protein is CASSHTPGNTIYF.

The chain has TRBV18 and TRBJ2-1, with 10 bases identical to TRBD2. The CDR3 loop spans 18 amino acids. Germline V gives CDR1 KGHSH, CDR2 LQKENI. Losses at the gene ends were 3 bases for V and 0 bases for J; bases not matched to a gene: 8. CDR3 nucleotide sequence: TGTGCCAGCTCACCCCCCGGACTAGCGGAAAGCTCCTACAATGAGCAGTTCTTC. Amino acids: CASSPPGLAESSYNEQFF. Full variable domain (remainder filled in from reference TRBV18 and TRBJ2-1): NAGVMQNPRHLVRRRGQEARLRCSPMKGHSHVYWYRQLPEEGLKFMVYLQKENIIDESGMPKERFSAEFPKEGPSILRIQQVVRGDSAAYFCASSPPGLAESSYNEQFFGPGTRLTVL.

The V call is TRBV10-3, the J call TRBJ1-1, with a tentative D call TRBD1 (5 bases). Trimming shortened V by 2 bases and J by 4 bases, and 11 bases separated the two germline ends. Germline CDR1 is ENHRY and CDR2 is SYGVKD. The CDR3 extends over 14 amino acids. DNA of the CDR3: TGTGCCATCAGTGAGAAGGGGATGGGCACTGAAGCTTTCTTT. This encodes CAISEKGMGTEAFF.

The chain couples TRBV6-6 to TRBJ2-1; tentatively, D is TRBD1 (6 bases). The germline V gene encodes CDR1 MNHNY and CDR2 SVGAGI (reference sequence). This CDR3 has 15 amino acids. V was cut by 5 bases and J by 5 bases, with 16 bases left in between. The CDR3 coding sequence is TGTGCCAGCAGTAGAGGGGGTCTACCGGACAATGAGCAGTTCTTC. Translating gives CASSRGGLPDNEQFF.

The V gene is TRBV2, the J gene TRBJ2-7; D might be TRBD2 (6 bases). With 6 bases removed from V and 3 bases from J, the gap between germline ends came to 15 bases. Germline V gene lookup returns CDR1 SNHLY and CDR2 FYNNEI. The CDR3 spans 14 residues. The chain's CDR3 is CASRPRTTLYEQYF. CDR3 in DNA: TGTGCCAGCAGACCTAGGACTACCCTCTACGAGCAGTACTTC.

The J gene is TRBJ1-5, the V gene TRBV28; D not resolved. CDR1 is MDHEN and CDR2 is SYDVKM in the germline V gene. Trimming left V 4 bases short and J 6 bases short, with 7 bases between. The CDR3 has 12 residues. As DNA, the CDR3 is TGTGCCAGCAGTTCTCGCGTTCAGCCCCAGCATTTT. Protein product: CASSSRVQPQHF.

The chain uses TRBV5-1 and TRBJ1-6; 7 bases align to TRBD1. This CDR3 has 18 residues. Germline V CDR1 and CDR2: SGHRS, YFSETQ. V shed 3 bases, J shed 0 bases, and the junction held 9 bases outside the gene matches. The CDR3 protein is CASSSRAGGSSYNSPLHF. Here the CDR3 DNA reads TGCGCCAGCAGCTCCCGGGCAGGGGGGAGCTCCTATAATTCACCCCTCCACTTT.

The rearrangement joins TRBV4-1 to TRBJ2-7, with 10 bases that match TRBD1. V shed 3 bases, J shed 9 bases, and the junction held 17 bases outside the gene matches. Per the germline V gene, CDR1 is MGHRA and CDR2 is YSYEKL. This CDR3 spans 17 amino acids. CDR3 amino acids: CASSQTNSGTGDLGQYF. CDR3 in DNA: TGCGCCAGCAGCCAGACCAACTCCGGGACAGGGGATTTAGGGCAGTACTTC.